These 18 T cell receptor beta chains originate from one sample sequenced in a study of T-cell reconstitution after alpha-beta-depleted transplantation in children. A library of TCRbeta sequences, prepared with unique molecular identifiers, was generated. TCRdb reprocessed the PCR reads via MiXCR and lists one record per CDR3 protein. The table lists roughly 670,000 distinct CDR3 sequences, around 13% of them singletons. The sample in question was PBMCs, obtained before TCRalphabeta/CD19-depleted stem cell transplant. The receptor source for this set is a girl aged 2 to 10 with congenital amegakaryocytic thrombocytopenia, due to receive a stem cell transplant.

V is TRBV2 and J is TRBJ2-7; no clear D. Trimming left V 8 bases short and J 2 bases short, with 13 bases between. Germline V gene lookup returns CDR1 SNHLY and CDR2 FYNNEI. The CDR3 sequence is 13 residues long. For the CDR3, the DNA is TGTGCCAGCCTACTCGGCCTCCCCTACGAGCAGTACTTC. It translates to CASLLGLPYEQYF.

This clonotype has at least ten counts. The chain employs TRBV5-6 and TRBJ2-4; D assignment may be TRBD1 or TRBD2 (6 bases each). Germline V gene lookup returns CDR1 SGHDT and CDR2 YYEEEE. The V end was cut by 0 bases, the J end by 5 bases, with 9 bases between. This CDR3 is built from 14 residues. In DNA form, the CDR3 reads TGTGCCAGCAGCTTGGTTGGGGGGCAAAACATTCAGTACTTC. Its protein product is CASSLVGGQNIQYF.

This clonotype was detected ten times or more. The chain links TRBV7-9 to TRBJ1-1; no clear D. CDR3 length: 13 amino acids. Germline V CDR1 and CDR2: SEHNR, FQNEAQ (reference sequence). The V gene lost 2 bases and the J gene lost 4 bases, with 8 bases spanning the gap. CDR3 amino acids: CASSLSGFTEAFF. In nucleotides, the CDR3 is TGTGCCAGCAGCTTAAGCGGGTTCACTGAAGCTTTCTTT.

Ten or more counts support this clonotype. The rearrangement uses TRBV20-1 and TRBJ2-1; D possibly corresponds to TRBD2 (5 bases). The germline gives CDR1 DFQATT, CDR2 SNEGSKA (reference sequence). The CDR3 has 12 amino acids. Deletions cut 4 bases from V and 3 bases from J, with 7 bases between. DNA of the CDR3: TGCAGTGCTATAGCGAGCTACAATGAGCAGTTCTTC. Translation gives CSAIASYNEQFF.

This clonotype was picked up many times. The chain recombines TRBV20-1 with TRBJ2-1; 7 bases are shared with TRBD2. This CDR3 has 14 amino acids. Trimming took 5 bases from V and 6 from J; bases not matched to a gene: 10. Per germline, CDR1 DFQATT and CDR2 SNEGSKA (reference sequence). As DNA, the CDR3 is TGCAGTGCTGGTTTTGCGGGAGATTTCAATGAGCAGTTCTTC. Its protein product is CSAGFAGDFNEQFF.

The table lists this clonotype with many counts. The chain combines TRBV4-1 with TRBJ2-1, with TRBD2 matching over 8 bases. The CDR3 consists of 17 residues. The germline CDR1 and CDR2 sequences are MGHRA and YSYEKL. Trimming at V came to 4 bases and at J to 7 bases, leaving 15 bases not matched to a gene. For the CDR3, the DNA is TGCGCCAGCAGCCCGACGGAAGCGGGAGCGTCCGGAAATGAGCAGTTCTTC. Translation gives CASSPTEAGASGNEQFF.

Ten or more counts support this clonotype. J is TRBJ2-5 and V is TRBV4-2; D may be TRBD1 or TRBD2 (5 bases each). The V end was cut by 2 bases, the J end by 5 bases, with 18 bases between. Germline V gene sequence: CDR1 LGHNA, CDR2 YNFKEQ. The length of the CDR3 is 16 residues. CDR3 in DNA: TGTGCCAGCAGCCAAACTGGGGGTGAAGTGTGGGAGACCCAGTACTTC. Translating gives CASSQTGGEVWETQYF.

The chain employs TRBV7-9 and TRBJ1-4; D might be TRBD1 (6 bases). Germline CDR1 is SEHNR and CDR2 is FQNEAQ (reference sequence). V lost 7 bases to trimming and J lost 3 bases, with 15 bases between them. The CDR3 consists of 15 residues. In nucleotides, the CDR3 is TGTGCCAGCACCTCTCGTGGACAGTCTAATGAAAAACTGTTTTTT. Translation: CASTSRGQSNEKLFF.

Only a few counts were recorded for this clonotype. The chain uses TRBV20-1 and TRBJ1-3; TRBD1 matches at 9 bases. CDR3 length: 14 residues. The germline gives CDR1 DFQATT, CDR2 SNEGSKA (reference sequence). J gave up 4 bases and V 6 bases, and 7 bases lay outside the gene matches. The CDR3 nucleotides are TGCAGTGCCAGGACAGGGGAGTGGGGAAACACCATATATTTT. It translates to CSARTGEWGNTIYF.

This sequence joins TRBV6-5 and TRBJ1-1; TRBD1 matches at 9 bases. Germline V gives CDR1 MNHEY, CDR2 SVGAGI. V gave up 0 bases and J gave up 11 bases; unmatched junction bases: 4. The CDR3 spans 13 residues. The CDR3 DNA reads as TGTGCCAGCAGTTACTCGAGGGACAGGGTTGCTTTCTTT. It translates to CASSYSRDRVAFF.

This clonotype was picked up many times. V usage is TRBV5-5 and J usage is TRBJ1-1; D is perhaps TRBD1 (6 bases). This CDR3 is 14 amino acids long. The V end lost 2 bases, the J end lost 4 bases, and 12 bases lay between the germline ends. Germline CDR1 and CDR2: SGHKS and YYEKEE (reference sequence). DNA of the CDR3: TGTGCCAGCAGCTTCCCGGGGGCGGCCACTGAAGCTTTCTTT. Translating gives CASSFPGAATEAFF.

The chain links TRBV25-1 to TRBJ1-4; 7 bases agree with TRBD1. The V gene's germline CDR1 is MGHDK and CDR2 SYGVNS. CDR3 size: 13 residues. After removal of 8 bases from V and 6 bases from J, the junction contained 6 bases not matched to a gene. CDR3 nucleotides: TGTGCCAGCGGGCGGACAGGAGATGAAAAACTGTTTTTT. It yields the protein CASGRTGDEKLFF.

The table lists this clonotype with many counts. V and J are TRBV7-8 and TRBJ2-3; D is perhaps TRBD2 (6 bases). V was trimmed by 1 base and J by 0 bases, leaving 11 bases between them. Per germline, CDR1 SGHVS and CDR2 FQNEAQ. The CDR3 is 16 amino acids. DNA for the CDR3: TGTGCCAGCAGCTTAGTAGCTAGCGCAAGCACAGATACGCAGTATTTT. Protein product: CASSLVASASTDTQYF.

Only a few counts were recorded for this clonotype. The chain employs TRBV7-8 and TRBJ2-2; 11 positions agree with TRBD1. The CDR3 is made up of 15 amino acids. Germline CDR1 SGHVS, CDR2 FQNEAQ. V was pared by 5 bases and J by 4 bases, with 3 bases of the junction left unmatched. The CDR3 nucleotides are TGTGCCAGCAGCCAGGACAGGGGGCGCACCGGGGAGCTGTTTTTT. It encodes CASSQDRGRTGELFF.

This clonotype was picked up many times. The chain combines TRBV20-1 with TRBJ2-1; a possible D gene is TRBD2 (6 bases). Germline-derived CDR1 and CDR2 are DFQATT and SNEGSKA (reference sequence). V dropped 0 bases and J dropped 4 bases, with 19 bases sitting between them. This CDR3 is built from 17 residues. CDR3: CSARDVQEGRKYNEQFF. The CDR3 coding sequence is TGCAGTGCTAGAGATGTACAGGAGGGGCGGAAGTACAATGAGCAGTTCTTC.

To note about this clonotype: Possible read error: a much larger clone is one base away. The chain recombines TRBV20-1 with TRBJ2-1, with 8 positions matching TRBD1. Trimming cost V 0 bases and J 9 bases; bases outside gene matches: 7. The CDR3 runs 14 residues. Germline CDR1 is DFQATT and CDR2 is SNEGSKA (reference sequence). The CDR3 loop is CSARDRTGPGEQFF. DNA of the CDR3: TGCAGTGCTAGAGACCGGACAGGGCCAGGTGAGCAGTTCTTC.

This clonotype was observed a handful of times. The chain uses TRBV15 and TRBJ2-3; D unclear. The CDR3 loop spans 16 amino acids. Germline V gives CDR1 LNHNV, CDR2 YYDKDF (reference sequence). Deletions cut 5 bases from V and 4 bases from J, with 19 bases between. The CDR3 DNA reads TGTGCCACCAGCTCTACCTCAGATTCAGAGTCAGATACGCAGTATTTT. Its translation: CATSSTSDSESDTQYF.

Note on this clonotype: A clone one base away is much larger, so this may be a read error. This sequence joins TRBV20-1 and TRBJ2-2; D is perhaps TRBD1 (8 bases). Germline V CDR1 and CDR2: DFQATT, SNEGSKA (reference sequence). CDR3 length equals 16 residues. In nucleotides, the CDR3 is TGCTGTGCTAGACTCACCGACAGGGGAGGGACCGGGGAGCTGTTTTTT. Amino acids: CCARLTDRGGTGELFF.